The rows below give T cell receptor beta chains drawn from one sample of a study of control samples from healthy donors and cancer patients. Data came from immunoSEQ multiplex PCR; TCRdb stores just in-frame clones and leaves some out. The top ten clones hold 4% to 6% of a sample with about 170,000 clones, approximately 86% of them seen once. Sample: blood. These receptors were obtained from a woman aged 25 to 39 in good health. The conserved cysteine and the conserved F or W are not part of the CDR3 here.

J gene | V gene | CDR3 protein
TRBJ2-1 | TRBV5-1 | ASRKTGTGDYNEQF
TRBJ1-2 | TRBV4-1 | ASSYEQGYYGYT
TRBJ2-5 | TRBV27 | ASSLSEQGAVETQY
TRBJ2-7 | TRBV19 | ASSAIAGGKGEQY
TRBJ2-1 | TRBV15 | ATSRRGGPYNEQF
TRBJ2-2 | TRBV5-4 | ASSLAVGPMNTGELF
TRBJ2-1 | TRBV5-1 | ASSLVGGRPNEQF
TRBJ2-2 | TRBV4-1 | ASTNKGSSGELF
TRBJ2-6 | TRBV19 | ASKSQGASGANVLT
TRBJ1-2 | TRBV9 | ASSVEAQGAYGYT
TRBJ1-1 | TRBV29-1 | SVEPAFRGRNTEAF
TRBJ1-1 | TRBV30 | AWSPRNTEAF
TRBJ2-3 | TRBV6-6 | ASRSTAGAQY
TRBJ1-2 | TRBV5-1 | ASSRTGGWDGYT
TRBJ1-6 | TRBV9 | ASSSPNSPLH
TRBJ1-2 | TRBV4-1 | ASSQVIRDPRTNYGYT
TRBJ2-7 | TRBV11-2 | ASSPGVAGVYEQY
TRBJ2-3 | TRBV7-9 | ASSFGIPTDTQY
TRBJ1-1 | TRBV9 | ASSEQVNTEAF
TRBJ1-6 | TRBV30 | AWSVKVVTKSPLH
TRBJ2-1 | TRBV19 | ATQASGAFHEQF
TRBJ1-1 | TRBV11-2 | ASSSGQEAF
TRBJ2-5 | TRBV7-9 | ASSFAIGQQETQY
TRBJ2-3 | TRBV24-1 | ATSDPGLAGETSTDTQY
TRBJ2-5 | TRBV4-1 | ASSQVRLGGETQY
TRBJ2-5 | TRBV9 | ASSARLAGGQETQY
TRBJ2-3 | TRBV4-2 | ASSQERAVDTQY
TRBJ1-1 | TRBV4-2 | ASRRAQGTEAF
TRBJ2-1 | TRBV14 | ASSQLDTGASKWEQF
TRBJ2-1 | TRBV2 | ASSRSSGSGIGEQF
TRBJ1-3 | TRBV3-1/TRBV3-2 | ASSQDGTAGNTIY
TRBJ1-6 | TRBV6-4 | ASRGQGGGNSPLH
TRBJ1-1 | TRBV6-5 | ASKGGIHTEAF
TRBJ2-2 | TRBV4-1 | ASSLGLTGELF
TRBJ2-7 | TRBV3-1/TRBV3-2 | ASSLGPSYEQY
TRBJ2-1 | TRBV6-5 | ASSYRGQNNEQF
TRBJ1-4 | TRBV3-1/TRBV3-2 | ASSHETVELF
TRBJ2-5 | TRBV30 | AWMWQTQETQY
TRBJ2-1 | TRBV7-2 | ASSPRDSPYNEQF
TRBJ1-2 | TRBV27 | ASSLSVLNYGYT
TRBJ2-6 | TRBV2 | ASSGGMGVPGANVLT